The 10 T cell receptor beta chains presented below share a single source sample, sequenced in a study of response to subunit inactivated influenza vaccine. TCRdb ran MiXCR on the RT-PCR reads and lists one entry per CDR3 protein. The repertoire holds hundreds of thousands of distinct CDR3 sequences, with roughly 11% as singletons. Sample: PBMCs from blood, taken about 6 weeks after vaccination. The receptors come from a man aged 50 to 59 who received an inactivated influenza vaccine.

This chain connects TRBV7-9 to TRBJ2-2; D is possibly TRBD1 (5 bases). The CDR3 is 16 residues long. In germline, CDR1 is SEHNR, CDR2 FQNEAQ (reference sequence). V gave up 2 bases and J gave up 3 bases, with 13 bases separating them. CDR3 sequence (DNA): TGTGCCAGCAGCTTAAGACCCAGGGTGGACACCGGGGAGCTGTTTTTT. It yields the protein CASSLRPRVDTGELFF. Drawing the rest from reference TRBV7-9 and TRBJ2-2, the complete variable domain is DTGVSQNPRHKITKRGQNVTFRCDPISEHNRLYWYRQTLGQGPEFLTYFQNEAQLEKSRLLSDRFSAERPKGSFSTLEIQRTEQGDSAMYLCASSLRPRVDTGELFFGEGSRLTVL.

This clonotype turned up a few times. The gene calls are TRBV18 and TRBJ2-1, with D possibly being TRBD2 (6 bases). Deletions cut 3 bases from V and 8 bases from J, with 11 bases between. The CDR3 is 13 amino acids. Per the germline V gene, CDR1 is KGHSH and CDR2 is LQKENI. The CDR3 DNA sequence: TGTGCCAGCTCACCTCGGGAGACAGATGAGCAGTTCTTC. This translates into CASSPRETDEQFF.

CDR3 in amino acids: CASSSPDGEETQYF. In DNA form, the CDR3 reads TGTGCCAGCAGTTCCCCCGACGGAGAAGAGACCCAGTACTTC. V usage is TRBV12-3 or TRBV12-4 and J usage is TRBJ2-5; D remains unclear. The CDR3 loop spans 14 amino acids. V was clipped by 4 bases and J by 3 bases, with 12 bases between them.

Only a few counts were recorded for this clonotype. This rearrangement joins TRBV5-6 to TRBJ2-1, with D perhaps matching TRBD2 (5 bases). Germline lookup yields CDR1 SGHDT and CDR2 YYEEEE. V lost 1 base, J lost 11 bases, and 22 bases lay in between. This CDR3 region has 16 residues. The CDR3 bases are TGTGCCAGCAGCTTGATTGCCGGAGGCACTCCACCCCAGCAGTTCTTC. Translating it yields CASSLIAGGTPPQQFF.

This clonotype was counted many times. This chain links TRBV20-1 with TRBJ2-1; D gene ambiguous. Germline loops: CDR1 DFQATT, CDR2 SNEGSKA (reference sequence). Trimming stripped 3 bases from V and 9 bases from J, with 15 bases between. CDR3 length equals 13 residues. In DNA, the CDR3 is TGCAGTGCTAGTGTCTCCAAGACGGGTGAGCAGTTCTTC. This translates into CSASVSKTGEQFF.

This chain uses TRBV20-1 with TRBJ1-5; D call uncertain. Trimming took 0 bases from V and 5 from J, leaving 14 bases between them. CDR3 length: 15 residues. Germline lookup yields CDR1 DFQATT and CDR2 SNEGSKA (reference sequence). CDR3 DNA: TGCAGTGCTAGAGACCCTAAGGGTGGGGATCAGCCCCAGCATTTT. It specifies CSARDPKGGDQPQHF.

V and J are TRBV12-3 or TRBV12-4 and TRBJ1-2; 9 bases are shared with TRBD1. The CDR3 contains 17 residues. Unmatched junction bases numbered 8, after V lost 3 bases and J lost 0 bases. The DNA of the CDR3 is TGTGCCAGCAGTTTGCCGGGACAGGGCCCAGCTAACTATGGCTACACCTTC. Translation gives CASSLPGQGPANYGYTF.

This clonotype appeared many times. The rearrangement links TRBV5-1 to TRBJ1-1; possible D gene TRBD1, 5 bases. The germline V and J ends were trimmed by 5 bases and 1 base, with 12 bases remaining between them. Germline lookup yields CDR1 SGHRS and CDR2 YFSETQ. CDR3 size: 14 residues. The CDR3 region is CASRLQAWNTEAFF. In DNA form, the CDR3 reads TGCGCCAGCAGGTTACAGGCTTGGAACACTGAAGCTTTCTTT.

This clonotype was detected a few times. The germline gene is not matched at one end of the junction; a read error may be the cause. V is TRBV7-9 and J is TRBJ2-1; D is possibly TRBD1 (6 bases). The germline V gene has CDR1 SEHNR and CDR2 FQNEAQ (reference sequence). The CDR3 is made up of 14 amino acids. CDR3 nucleotide sequence: TGTGCCAGCGGCTTGACAGGTTACTACAATGAGCAGTTCTTC. Translating gives CASGLTGYYNEQFF.

The CDR3 sequence: CAWSVTNTEAFF. The CDR3 nucleotides are TGTGCCTGGAGTGTAACGAACACTGAAGCTTTCTTT. The chain recombines TRBV30 with TRBJ1-1; D is undetermined. The germline V gene has CDR1 GTSNPN and CDR2 SVGIG (reference sequence). V lost 0 bases and J 1 base, leaving 3 bases between the germline ends. The CDR3 consists of 12 residues.